Sequencing of this T cell receptor beta chain was carried out in a study of cytomegalovirus exposure and HLA in healthy donors. Whole-study findings and limits: Within a later analysis, the majority of CMV-associated TCR beta chains appeared HLA-restricted. In a later analysis, HLA-C alleles had the fewest associated TCRs, DRB1 alleles the most. TCR beta V segments were, for the most part, productive about 87% or about 30% of the time in an earlier analysis.

Trimming took off 3 bases at V and 2 bases at J, with 9 bases between the two ends. The germline gives CDR1 SGHRS, CDR2 YFSETQ. There are 15 residues in the CDR3. Regarding this clone: The antigen is not known.

Primers included in the PCR were 60 Vbeta and 13 Jbeta primers. Sequencing was performed with immunoSEQ multiplex PCR; in TCRdb, only in-frame clones are kept and a portion is missing. The table includes fewer than 250,000 clones, 70% to 80% detected once. The sample taken for sequencing was PBMCs. J is TRBJ2-6 and V is TRBV5-1; TRBD1 might be the D (6 bases). The receptor's source is a woman in her 50s in good health and CMV-seronegative. CDR3 loop: CASSSGVTGANVLTF. The DNA for the CDR3 is TGCGCCAGCAGCTCAGGGGTAACTGGGGCCAACGTCCTGACTTTC.